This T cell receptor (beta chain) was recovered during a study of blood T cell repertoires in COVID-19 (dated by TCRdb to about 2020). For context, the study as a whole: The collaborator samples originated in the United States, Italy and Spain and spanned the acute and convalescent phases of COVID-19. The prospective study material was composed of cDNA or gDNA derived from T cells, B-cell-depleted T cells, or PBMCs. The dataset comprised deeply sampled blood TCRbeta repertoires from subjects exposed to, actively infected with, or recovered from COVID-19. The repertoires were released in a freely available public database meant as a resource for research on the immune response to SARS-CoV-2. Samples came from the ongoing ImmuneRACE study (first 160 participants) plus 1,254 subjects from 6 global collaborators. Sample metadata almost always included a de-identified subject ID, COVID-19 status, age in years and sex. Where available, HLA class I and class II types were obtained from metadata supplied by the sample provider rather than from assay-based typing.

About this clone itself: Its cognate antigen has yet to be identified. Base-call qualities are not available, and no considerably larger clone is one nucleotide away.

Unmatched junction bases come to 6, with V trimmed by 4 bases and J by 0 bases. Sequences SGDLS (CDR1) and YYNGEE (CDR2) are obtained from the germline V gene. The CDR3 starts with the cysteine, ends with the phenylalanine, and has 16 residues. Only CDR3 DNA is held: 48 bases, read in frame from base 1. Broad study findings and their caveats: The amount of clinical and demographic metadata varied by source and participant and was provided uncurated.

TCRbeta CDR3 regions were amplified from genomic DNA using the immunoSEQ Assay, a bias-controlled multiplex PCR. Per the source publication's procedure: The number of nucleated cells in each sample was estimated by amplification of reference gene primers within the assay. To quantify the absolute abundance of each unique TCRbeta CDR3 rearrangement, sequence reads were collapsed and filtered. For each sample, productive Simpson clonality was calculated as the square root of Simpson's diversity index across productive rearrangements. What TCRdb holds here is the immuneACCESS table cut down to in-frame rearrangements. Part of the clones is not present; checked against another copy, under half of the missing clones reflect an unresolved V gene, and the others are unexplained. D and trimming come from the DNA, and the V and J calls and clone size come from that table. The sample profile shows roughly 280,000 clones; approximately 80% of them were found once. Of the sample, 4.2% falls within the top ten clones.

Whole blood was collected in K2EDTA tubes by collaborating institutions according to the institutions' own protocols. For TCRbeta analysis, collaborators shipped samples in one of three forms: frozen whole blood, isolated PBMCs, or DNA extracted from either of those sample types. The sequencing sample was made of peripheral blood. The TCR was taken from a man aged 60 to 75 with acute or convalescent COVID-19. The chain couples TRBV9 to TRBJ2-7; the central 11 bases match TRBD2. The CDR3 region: CASSPGTSGSSYEQYF. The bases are TGTGCCAGCAGCCCCGGGACTAGCGGTAGCTCCTACGAGCAGTACTTC.